Each of the 13 T cell receptor beta chains below was sequenced from the same sample in a study of blood T cell repertoires in COVID-19. Sequencing was performed with immunoSEQ multiplex PCR; in TCRdb, only in-frame clones are kept and a portion is missing. Here the sample spans under 150,000 clones, about 88% being singletons. Sequenced sample: PBMCs or T cells enriched from blood (not recorded which). The source is a middle-aged man with acute COVID-19.

This chain connects TRBV11-1 to TRBJ1-2; TRBD1 aligns across 7 bases. The V segment lost 3 bases and the J segment 3 bases; nucleotides outside the gene matches: 7. CDR1 and CDR2 from the germline V gene are SGHAT and FQDESV (reference sequence). This CDR3 region has 15 residues. CDR3 in DNA: TGTGCCAGCAGCTTGTACTCGCAGGGGGACTATGGCTACACCTTC. Amino acid sequence: CASSLYSQGDYGYTF.

This sequence joins TRBV11-2 and TRBJ2-1, with 8 bases matching TRBD2. CDR3 length: 14 amino acids. Trimming cost V 10 bases and J 7 bases; bases outside gene matches: 12. CDR1 and CDR2 from the germline V gene are SGHAT and FQNNGV. CDR3 in amino acids: CATSGGTPRNEQFF. Written as DNA, the CDR3 is TGTGCCACCTCGGGGGGGACCCCCCGGAATGAGCAGTTCTTC. Based on the CDR3 plus reference TRBV11-2 and TRBJ2-1, the full variable domain is EAGVAQSPRYKIIEKRQSVAFWCNPISGHATLYWYQQILGQGPKLLIQFQNNGVVDDSQLPKDRFSAERLKGVDSTLKIQPAKLEDSAVYLCATSGGTPRNEQFFGPGTRLTVL.

This clone was seen a single time. This chain uses TRBV12-5 with TRBJ1-5; 10 bases align to TRBD1. Losses at the gene ends were 1 base for V and 6 bases for J; bases not matched to a gene: 6. Germline V gene data show CDR1 as LGHNT and CDR2 as FRNRAP. This CDR3 has 16 amino acids. CDR3 nucleotides: TGTGCTAGTGGTTTGGCTGACAGGGGGCAAGGTCAGCCCCAGCATTTT. This translates into CASGLADRGQGQPQHF.

This chain links TRBV11-2 with TRBJ1-2, with D hard to call. This CDR3 is 17 amino acids long. V shed 5 bases and J shed 2 bases, with 21 bases lying between them. Per germline, CDR1 SGHAT and CDR2 FQNNGV. This CDR3 reads CASSDYTVIHSNYGYTF. CDR3 DNA sequence: TGTGCCAGCAGCGACTACACGGTTATTCATTCCAACTATGGCTACACCTTC.

The rearrangement links TRBV15 to TRBJ2-7; 9 bases match TRBD1. The CDR3 spans 14 residues. The trim removed 8 bases at V and 5 bases at J, leaving 10 bases unmatched. CDR1 LNHNV and CDR2 YYDKDF come from the germline V gene (reference sequence). For the CDR3, the DNA is TGTGCCACCCGAAGGGACAGGGTGGGCGACGAGCAGTACTTC. Translated, it gives CATRRDRVGDEQYF. The full variable domain, with the rest looked up from reference TRBV15 and TRBJ2-7, is DAMVIQNPRYQVTQFGKPVTLSCSQTLNHNVMYWYQQKSSQAPKLLFHYYDKDFNNEADTPDNFQSRRPNTSFCFLDIRSPGLGDTAMYLCATRRDRVGDEQYFGPGTRLTVT.

This chain links TRBV5-1 with TRBJ2-5; the D is unclear. The CDR3 sequence is 14 residues long. V was trimmed by 0 bases and J by 2 bases, leaving 8 bases between them. Germline values: CDR1 SGHRS, CDR2 YFSETQ. CDR3 amino acids: CASSLAKVQETQYF. For the CDR3, the DNA is TGCGCCAGCAGCTTGGCTAAAGTTCAAGAGACCCAGTACTTC.

The chain combines TRBV28 with TRBJ2-7, with D perhaps matching TRBD1 (5 bases). The CDR3 covers 13 residues. CDR1 is MDHEN and CDR2 is SYDVKM in the germline V gene. Trimming took 6 bases from V and 2 from J, leaving 11 bases between them. The CDR3 bases are TGTGCCAGCAGCAGAACAGGAGCCTACGAGCAGTACTTC. As protein: CASSRTGAYEQYF. The variable domain in full, with the rest retrieved from reference TRBV28 and TRBJ2-7, is DVKVTQSSRYLVKRTGEKVFLECVQDMDHENMFWYRQDPGLGLRLIYFSYDVKMKEKGDIPEGYSVSREKKERFSLILESASTNQTSMYLCASSRTGAYEQYFGPGTRLTVT.

The chain uses TRBV12-3 or TRBV12-4 and TRBJ2-7; D might be TRBD2 (5 bases). The CDR3 covers 12 residues. Trimming cost V 8 bases and J 3 bases, with 11 bases left between them. CDR3: CASRGPGYEQYF. DNA for the CDR3: TGTGCCAGCCGAGGGCCGGGCTACGAGCAGTACTTC.

This rearrangement joins TRBV28 to TRBJ1-4; TRBD1 might be the D (5 bases). The CDR3 covers 11 residues. V lost 11 bases and J lost 4, with 8 bases in between. Germline V gene lookup returns CDR1 MDHEN and CDR2 SYDVKM. The chain's CDR3 is CASGINEKLFF. CDR3 bases: TGTGCCTCAGGGATTAATGAAAAACTGTTTTTT.

The chain combines TRBV5-1 with TRBJ1-3, with 8 bases that match TRBD1. V dropped 0 bases and J dropped 0; count of bases not matched to a gene: 2. This CDR3 region has 16 residues. Per the germline V gene, CDR1 is SGHRS and CDR2 is YFSETQ. The CDR3 sequence is CASSLGQGPSGNTIYF. The CDR3 DNA reads as TGCGCCAGCAGCTTGGGACAGGGGCCCTCTGGAAACACCATATATTTT.

This clone was counted between two and nine times. In the same sample, other DNA sequences code for this CDR3. The chain couples TRBV27 to TRBJ1-5; D not certain. Germline loops: CDR1 MNHEY, CDR2 SMNVEV (reference sequence). The germline V and J ends were trimmed by 2 bases and 3 bases, with 8 bases remaining between them. This CDR3 is built from 14 residues. Here the CDR3 reads CASSLQASNQPQHF. The CDR3 DNA reads TGTGCCAGCAGTTTACAGGCTTCCAATCAGCCCCAGCATTTT.

The V call is TRBV19, the J call TRBJ1-1, with 8 bases fitting TRBD1. Trimming cost V 5 bases and J 4 bases; bases outside gene matches: 6. The CDR3 length is 14 residues. Looked up from germline, CDR1 is LNHDA and CDR2 is SQIVND (reference sequence). The CDR3 DNA follows: TGTGCCAGTAGTGGCAGGGGGCTGACCACTGAAGCTTTCTTT. Its translation: CASSGRGLTTEAFF.

CDR3 loop: CASSPVAGTQETQYF. The CDR3 region has the DNA TGTGCCAGCAGTCCTGTAGCGGGGACCCAAGAGACCCAGTACTTC. The V and J genes are TRBV3-1 (or the pseudogene TRBV3-2) and TRBJ2-5, with 8 bases matching TRBD2. Germline V gene sequence: CDR1 LGHDT, CDR2 YNNKEL (reference sequence). V was clipped by 6 bases and J by 1 base; unmatched bases: 7. The CDR3 length is 15 residues.